These 29 T cell receptor beta chains came from one sample sequenced in a study of OX40 agonist ivuxolimab in advanced cancers. Sequenced by immunoSEQ multiplex PCR; TCRdb stores in-frame clones only, minus some. Here the sample spans about 73,000 clones, more than 90% being singletons. The sample consisted of CD4+ or CD8+ T cells sorted from blood, taken in a trial of the OX40 agonist ivuxolimab. The receptors here all came from an adult with an advanced solid tumor such as melanoma, head and neck, liver or kidney cancer.

The chain joins TRBV4-3 to TRBJ1-1; 9 positions match TRBD1. This CDR3 has 15 amino acids. J lost 4 bases, V lost 4 bases, and 7 bases had no gene match. Looked up from germline, CDR1 is LGHNA and CDR2 is YSLEER. CDR3 nucleotide sequence: TGCGCCAGCAGCCCGACACAGGGGGCTGGCACTGAAGCTTTCTTT. Its translation: CASSPTQGAGTEAFF.

The chain carries TRBV7-9 and TRBJ1-2, with a possible D match to TRBD1 (6 bases). This CDR3 region has 15 residues. The V end lost 1 base, the J end lost 4 bases, and 13 bases lay between the germline ends. CDR1 is SEHNR and CDR2 is FQNEAQ in the germline V gene (reference sequence). CDR3 sequence reads: CASSLDSGEFYGYTF. CDR3 in DNA: TGTGCCAGCAGCTTAGATTCAGGGGAATTCTATGGCTACACCTTC.

This clone was counted only a few times. The chain uses TRBV7-8 and TRBJ2-2; weak D call: TRBD1 (6 bases). Trimming removed 5 bases at V and 2 bases at J, with 12 bases between. Germline V gives CDR1 SGHVS, CDR2 FQNEAQ. This CDR3 has 15 amino acids. The CDR3: CASSPGQINTGELFF. The CDR3 DNA sequence: TGTGCCAGCAGCCCAGGACAGATCAACACCGGGGAGCTGTTTTTT. Together with reference TRBV7-8 and TRBJ2-2, the CDR3 gives the full variable domain: GAGVSQSPRYKVAKRGQDVALRCDPISGHVSLFWYQQALGQGPEFLTYFQNEAQLDKSGLPSDRFFAERPEGSVSTLKIQRTQQEDSAVYLCASSPGQINTGELFFGEGSRLTVL.

This chain uses TRBV7-9 with TRBJ2-7, with 7 bases that match TRBD2. Germline trimming cut 5 bases from V and 3 bases from J; bases unmatched to any gene: 13. The CDR3 has 16 residues. Germline V gene data show CDR1 as SEHNR and CDR2 as FQNEAQ (reference sequence). CDR3 residues: CASSPLRGVFFYEQYF. The CDR3 DNA follows: TGTGCCAGCAGCCCCCTCCGGGGGGTTTTCTTCTACGAGCAGTACTTC. Variable domain in full (rest from reference TRBV7-9 and TRBJ2-7): DTGVSQNPRHKITKRGQNVTFRCDPISEHNRLYWYRQTLGQGPEFLTYFQNEAQLEKSRLLSDRFSAERPKGSFSTLEIQRTEQGDSAMYLCASSPLRGVFFYEQYFGPGTRLTVT.

This rearrangement joins TRBV25-1 to TRBJ1-4; 8 nucleotides align to TRBD1. Germline V gene lookup returns CDR1 MGHDK and CDR2 SYGVNS. The CDR3 covers 14 residues. Trimming removed 4 bases from V and 5 bases from J; junction bases left unmatched: 3. The CDR3 nucleotides read TGTGCCAGCAGTGGGTGGGACAGGAATGAAAAACTGTTTTTT. Residues: CASSGWDRNEKLFF. The full variable domain, rest sourced from reference TRBV25-1 and TRBJ1-4, is EADIYQTPRYLVIGTGKKITLECSQTMGHDKMYWYQQDPGMELHLIHYSYGVNSTEKGDLSSESTVSRIRTEHFPLTLESARPSHTSQYLCASSGWDRNEKLFFGSGTQLSVL.

This chain uses TRBV5-1 with TRBJ2-6, with 7 bases that match TRBD1. The CDR3 consists of 19 residues. V lost 3 bases to trimming and J lost 4 bases; unmatched junction nucleotides: 16. Germline V gene sequence: CDR1 SGHRS, CDR2 YFSETQ. CDR3: CASSSSDRPNQGGANVLTF. Here the CDR3 DNA reads TGCGCCAGCAGCTCTTCGGACAGGCCAAACCAAGGGGGGGCCAACGTCCTGACTTTC. The entire variable domain, with the rest obtained from reference TRBV5-1 and TRBJ2-6, is as follows: KAGVTQTPRYLIKTRGQQVTLSCSPISGHRSVSWYQQTPGQGLQFLFEYFSETQRNKGNFPGRFSGRQFSNSRSEMNVSTLELGDSALYLCASSSSDRPNQGGANVLTFGAGSRLTVL.

The chain has TRBV7-6 and TRBJ2-1; 9 bases match TRBD1. V shed 5 bases, J shed 10 bases, and the junction held 9 bases outside the gene matches. The CDR3 runs 14 residues. The V gene's germline CDR1 is SGHVS and CDR2 FNYEAQ. The CDR3 here is CASSRGQGSLEQFF. The CDR3 nucleotides read TGTGCCAGCAGCCGGGGACAGGGTTCATTAGAGCAGTTCTTC.

The chain recombines TRBV5-1 with TRBJ1-1, with D tentatively TRBD1 (5 bases). Germline CDR1 is SGHRS and CDR2 is YFSETQ. The length of the CDR3 is 15 residues. Trimming removed 0 bases at V and 4 bases at J, with 13 bases between. CDR3 protein: CASSLVGAGATEAFF. The CDR3 DNA reads TGCGCCAGCAGCTTGGTAGGGGCCGGCGCCACTGAAGCTTTCTTT. Full variable domain (remainder filled in from reference TRBV5-1 and TRBJ1-1): KAGVTQTPRYLIKTRGQQVTLSCSPISGHRSVSWYQQTPGQGLQFLFEYFSETQRNKGNFPGRFSGRQFSNSRSEMNVSTLELGDSALYLCASSLVGAGATEAFFGQGTRLTVV.

This chain connects TRBV7-3 to TRBJ2-5; perhaps TRBD2 as D (5 bases). The CDR3 is 14 amino acids. CDR1 and CDR2 (germline): SGHTA, FQGTGA. Deletions cut 5 bases from V and 5 bases from J, with 15 bases between. Written as DNA, the CDR3 is TGTGCCAGCAGCCTTGCCGGGTCGGGGGAGACCCAGTACTTC. It is translated as CASSLAGSGETQYF.

The V gene is TRBV6-1, the J gene TRBJ1-1; TRBD1 is a possible D gene (6 bases). Germline CDR1 and CDR2: MNHNS and SASEGT. Trimming left V 3 bases short and J 11 bases short, with 10 bases between. The CDR3 totals 11 residues. The CDR3: CASSDRGEAFF. The CDR3 DNA reads TGTGCCAGCAGTGACAGGGGAGAGGCTTTCTTT.

In DNA form, the CDR3 reads TGTGCCAGCAGCTTAAGGGGGTTCAATGAGCAGTTCTTC. It translates to CASSLRGFNEQFF. J is TRBJ2-1 and V is TRBV7-9; a possible D gene is TRBD1 (6 bases). The V gene lost 2 bases and the J gene lost 6 bases, with 8 bases spanning the gap. This CDR3 spans 13 amino acids. Germline CDR1 and CDR2: SEHNR and FQNEAQ (reference sequence).

The chain links TRBV9 to TRBJ2-6; unclear D gene. The V and J ends lost 0 bases and 0 bases respectively, with 7 bases between them. From germline, CDR1 is SGDLS and CDR2 YYNGEE. The CDR3 runs 16 residues. The CDR3 sequence: CASSVARISGANVLTF. The CDR3 DNA is TGTGCCAGCAGCGTAGCAAGAATCTCTGGGGCCAACGTCCTGACTTTC.

This clone was seen a single time. The chain recombines TRBV27 with TRBJ2-7; 12 nucleotides line up with TRBD1. With V trimmed by 3 bases and J by 5 bases, 14 bases remained unmatched. The CDR3 length is 18 residues. The germline CDR1 and CDR2 sequences are MNHEY and SMNVEV (reference sequence). The CDR3 DNA sequence: TGTGCCAGCAGTTTGTGGCCCGGGACAGGGGGCGCATCCCACGAGCAGTACTTC. Translating it yields CASSLWPGTGGASHEQYF.

The chain couples TRBV5-4 to TRBJ2-3, with a possible D match to TRBD2 (6 bases). V was trimmed by 1 base and J by 10 bases, leaving 16 bases between them. CDR3 length: 14 amino acids. CDR1 and CDR2 from the germline V gene are SGHNT and YYREEE (reference sequence). The CDR3: CASSLSWGEMAQYF. DNA of the CDR3: TGTGCCAGCAGCTTGTCCTGGGGGGAAATGGCGCAGTATTTT. Variable domain in full (rest from reference TRBV5-4 and TRBJ2-3): ETGVTQSPTHLIKTRGQQVTLRCSSQSGHNTVSWYQQALGQGPQFIFQYYREEENGRGNFPPRFSGLQFPNYSSELNVNALELDDSALYLCASSLSWGEMAQYFGPGTRLTVL.

J is TRBJ2-7 and V is TRBV5-4; 7 nucleotides match TRBD1. The CDR3 is 16 residues long. CDR1 and CDR2 from the germline V gene are SGHNT and YYREEE (reference sequence). J gave up 0 bases and V 4 bases, and 10 bases lay outside the gene matches. The CDR3 nucleotides read TGTGCCAGCAGCAATATAGGACAGGAGAGCTCCTACGAGCAGTACTTC. Translating it yields CASSNIGQESSYEQYF.

The chain combines TRBV30 with TRBJ1-4; D is ambiguous. The CDR3 loop spans 15 amino acids. The V gene lost 2 bases and the J gene lost 0 bases, with 10 bases spanning the gap. The V gene's germline CDR1 is GTSNPN and CDR2 SVGIG (reference sequence). CDR3 in DNA: TGTGCCTGGAGTTTCCAAGGAGCAACTAATGAAAAACTGTTTTTT. Its translation: CAWSFQGATNEKLFF.

The rearrangement links TRBV9 to TRBJ2-1; tentatively, D is TRBD1 or TRBD2 (6 bases each). Germline V gene data show CDR1 as SGDLS and CDR2 as YYNGEE. This CDR3 region has 12 residues. Trimming removed 4 bases at V and 10 bases at J, with 12 bases between. The CDR3 reads CASSPGGKEQFF. The CDR3 DNA reads as TGTGCCAGCAGCCCCGGGGGCAAGGAGCAGTTCTTC.

The J gene is TRBJ1-1, the V gene TRBV29-1, with TRBD1 matching 10 bases. Germline assignment: CDR1 SQVTM and CDR2 ANQGSEA. Trimming removed 6 bases from V and 10 bases from J; junction bases left unmatched: 8. This CDR3 region has 12 residues. CDR3 DNA: TGCAGCGTCGAGGGACAGGGGTTAGGAGCTTTCTTT. This encodes CSVEGQGLGAFF.

The chain recombines TRBV4-1 with TRBJ1-5; 8 positions agree with TRBD1. Germline lookup yields CDR1 MGHRA and CDR2 YSYEKL. After removal of 1 base from V and 2 bases from J, the junction contained 10 bases not matched to a gene. CDR3 size: 18 residues. This CDR3 reads CASSQGGQGGVGNQPQHF. In DNA, the CDR3 is TGCGCCAGCAGCCAAGGTGGACAGGGCGGTGTTGGCAATCAGCCCCAGCATTTT.

This chain links TRBV6-1 with TRBJ1-1; D not certain. Germline V CDR1 and CDR2: MNHNS, SASEGT. The CDR3 sequence is 17 residues long. Trimming cost V 4 bases and J 1 base, with 19 bases left between them. DNA for the CDR3: TGTGCCAGCAGTGGTGGGCGGAGCCCTACCTGGAACACTGAAGCTTTCTTT. This codes for CASSGGRSPTWNTEAFF.

The chain joins TRBV19 to TRBJ2-7; 7 nucleotides agree with TRBD1. V trimming: 6 bases; J trimming: 0 bases; junction bases outside the gene matches: 5. The CDR3 runs to 14 residues. CDR1 and CDR2 (germline): LNHDA, SQIVND (reference sequence). In DNA, the CDR3 is TGTGCCAGTAGCCCGGGACAGCTCTCCTACGAGCAGTACTTC. Its translation: CASSPGQLSYEQYF. Full variable domain (outside the CDR3, taken from reference TRBV19 and TRBJ2-7): DGGITQSPKYLFRKEGQNVTLSCEQNLNHDAMYWYRQDPGQGLRLIYYSQIVNDFQKGDIAEGYSVSREKKESFPLTVTSAQKNPTAFYLCASSPGQLSYEQYFGPGTRLTVT.

CDR3 DNA sequence: TGTGCCAGCAGCCACTCTAGGGGTGGTGGTGTTCAAAAGTTCACCACTGAAGCTTTCTTT. It is translated as CASSHSRGGGVQKFTTEAFF. This chain links TRBV2 with TRBJ1-1; possibly TRBD1 for D (5 bases). Looked up from germline, CDR1 is SNHLY and CDR2 is FYNNEI. This CDR3 spans 20 amino acids. Trimming removed 6 bases from V and 4 bases from J, with 33 bases in between.

The chain is built from TRBV4-1 and TRBJ2-1; D may be TRBD1 (5 bases). Looked up from germline, CDR1 is MGHRA and CDR2 is YSYEKL. V lost 0 bases, J lost 7 bases, and 16 bases lay in between. The CDR3 contains 16 residues. CDR3 coding DNA: TGCGCCAGCAGCCAAGAAGGGGTGTACTCTGGGAATGAGCAGTTCTTC. As protein: CASSQEGVYSGNEQFF.

The chain combines TRBV27 with TRBJ2-1; tentatively, D is TRBD1 (6 bases). With 5 bases removed from V and 8 bases from J, the gap between germline ends came to 16 bases. CDR3 size: 14 residues. Germline CDR1 and CDR2: MNHEY and SMNVEV (reference sequence). This CDR3 reads CASSIQGYNHEQFF. CDR3 nucleotide sequence: TGTGCCAGCAGTATACAGGGTTATAATCATGAGCAGTTCTTC.

This chain uses TRBV9 with TRBJ2-7; no reliable D call. Germline loops: CDR1 SGDLS, CDR2 YYNGEE. The length of the CDR3 is 13 residues. V gave up 4 bases and J gave up 4 bases, with 12 bases separating them. CDR3: CASSPADPYEQYF. In DNA form, the CDR3 reads TGTGCCAGCAGCCCCGCTGACCCTTACGAGCAGTACTTC.

The chain is built from TRBV5-1 and TRBJ2-7; D may correspond to TRBD1 or TRBD2 (5 bases each). Germline lookup yields CDR1 SGHRS and CDR2 YFSETQ. Trimming left V 6 bases short and J 6 bases short, with 22 bases between. This CDR3 is built from 15 residues. The CDR3 nucleotides read TGCGCCAGCACGCTCCGAGGGGAGAGTTTCGGCGAGCAGTACTTC. The encoded protein is CASTLRGESFGEQYF.

The rearrangement links TRBV27 to TRBJ2-2; D unresolved. V was clipped by 0 bases and J by 4 bases, with 9 bases between them. From germline, CDR1 is MNHEY and CDR2 SMNVEV (reference sequence). This CDR3 contains 15 residues. The CDR3 here is CASSLSGGVTGELFF. CDR3 nucleotide sequence: TGTGCCAGCAGTTTATCTGGCGGAGTCACCGGGGAGCTGTTTTTT.

For the CDR3, the DNA is TGTGCCAGCAGCTTTTTAAGTCAGCCCCAGCATTTT. It specifies CASSFLSQPQHF. This chain connects TRBV11-3 to TRBJ1-5, with D unclear. The ends were cut back, 3 bases at V and 6 bases at J, with 6 bases in the middle. Germline values: CDR1 SGHNT, CDR2 YENEEA. The CDR3 consists of 12 residues.

The rearrangement joins TRBV5-1 to TRBJ2-7; the D gene is possibly TRBD1 (6 bases). Looked up from germline, CDR1 is SGHRS and CDR2 is YFSETQ. The CDR3 loop spans 14 amino acids. V dropped 2 bases and J dropped 4 bases, with 13 bases sitting between them. This CDR3 is CASSFGDRSYEQYF. DNA for the CDR3: TGCGCCAGCAGCTTTGGTGACAGGTCGTACGAGCAGTACTTC. The entire variable domain, with the rest obtained from reference TRBV5-1 and TRBJ2-7, is as follows: KAGVTQTPRYLIKTRGQQVTLSCSPISGHRSVSWYQQTPGQGLQFLFEYFSETQRNKGNFPGRFSGRQFSNSRSEMNVSTLELGDSALYLCASSFGDRSYEQYFGPGTRLTVT.